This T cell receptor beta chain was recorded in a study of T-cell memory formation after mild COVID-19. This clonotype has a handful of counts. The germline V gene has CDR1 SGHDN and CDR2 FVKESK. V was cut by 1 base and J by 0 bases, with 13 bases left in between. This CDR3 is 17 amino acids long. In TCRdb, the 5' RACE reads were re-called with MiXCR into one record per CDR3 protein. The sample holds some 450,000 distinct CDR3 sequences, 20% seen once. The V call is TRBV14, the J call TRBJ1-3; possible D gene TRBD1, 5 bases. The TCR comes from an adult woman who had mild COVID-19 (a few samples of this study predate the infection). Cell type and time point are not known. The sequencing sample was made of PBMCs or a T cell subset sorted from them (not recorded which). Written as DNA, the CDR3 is TGTGCCAGCAGCCAAGTAAGGGACTTCGACTCTGGAAACACCATATATTTT. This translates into CASSQVRDFDSGNTIYF.